This T cell receptor (beta chain) came from a study of blood T cell repertoires in COVID-19. Per the germline V gene, CDR1 is MNHEY and CDR2 is SVGAGI. The CDR3 consists of 15 residues. Deletions cut 4 bases from V and 6 bases from J, with 15 bases between. Seattle enrolled patients during active infection and tracked them longitudinally. Assay used: immunoSEQ multiplex PCR; TCRdb lists only in-frame clones, some missing. Here the sample spans about 170,000 clones, under 90% being singletons. This clone was found once. This receptor was identified in a woman aged 70 to 79 with COVID-19, enrolled during active disease. V is TRBV6-5 and J is TRBJ1-4; D perhaps matches TRBD1 (5 bases). The specimen sequenced was peripheral blood. CDR3: CASSSPGGGDEKLFF. Written as DNA, the CDR3 is TGTGCCAGCAGTTCCCCGGGGGGGGGTGATGAAAAACTGTTTTTT.